Listed here are 10 T cell receptor beta chains from one sample, sequenced in a study of T cell repertoires in aging, cancer and after chemotherapy. TRB rearrangements spanning V, D and J were amplified using mixed TRB-A/B primers. MiXCR, applied by TCRdb to the multiplex PCR reads, yields one record per CDR3 protein. Among 3,300 or so distinct CDR3 sequences listed, under 50% were seen once. The template was genomic DNA from peripheral blood, not RNA. The sample taken for sequencing was blood. These receptors were obtained from a human donor in good health.

This clonotype was counted a few times. V gene TRBV19 combines with J gene TRBJ1-1; D perhaps matches TRBD1 (6 bases). The CDR3 has 16 residues. CDR1 is LNHDA, CDR2 SQIVND, per germline (reference sequence). V was clipped by 6 bases and J by 1 base, with 18 bases between them. Written as DNA, the CDR3 is TGTGCCAGTAGCTTATCGGGCACAGGGCGGAACACTGAAGCTTTCTTT. It encodes CASSLSGTGRNTEAFF.

This chain connects TRBV6-5 to TRBJ1-6; 7 bases line up with TRBD1. This CDR3 comprises 15 residues. Germline V gene lookup returns CDR1 MNHEY and CDR2 SVGAGI. Trimming removed 5 bases from V and 7 bases from J; junction bases left unmatched: 8. The CDR3 loop reads CASSVNRGGNSPLHF. The CDR3 nucleotides are TGTGCCAGCAGTGTTAACAGGGGCGGAAATTCACCCCTCCACTTT.

V gene TRBV7-2 combines with J gene TRBJ1-5; possible D gene TRBD1, 5 bases. Between the trimmed V and J ends, which lost 5 bases and 7 bases, there was a span of 9 bases. The CDR3 has 12 residues. Per the germline V gene, CDR1 is SGHTA and CDR2 is FQGNSA. The CDR3 loop is CASSRPGQPQHF. CDR3 DNA sequence: TGTGCCAGCAGCCGCCCAGGGCAGCCCCAGCATTTT.

In this sample, this clonotype turned up a few times. The rearrangement links TRBV5-6 to TRBJ2-5, with unresolved D. The CDR3 contains 13 residues. Trimming cost V 2 bases and J 3 bases, with 8 bases left between them. The germline V gene has CDR1 SGHDT and CDR2 YYEEEE. DNA of the CDR3: TGTGCCAGCAGCTTAGCTGGGAAAGAGACCCAGTACTTC. Protein: CASSLAGKETQYF.

The V call is TRBV6-1, the J call TRBJ2-7, with 8 bases matching TRBD2. CDR1 and CDR2 from the germline V gene are MNHNS and SASEGT. The V segment lost 6 bases and the J segment 7 bases; nucleotides outside the gene matches: 14. The CDR3 is 15 amino acids. This CDR3 is CASRPTAGGGREQYV. The CDR3 region has the DNA TGTGCCAGCAGACCCACGGCGGGGGGCGGCCGGGAGCAGTACGTC.

The rearrangement joins TRBV30 to TRBJ1-3; D unresolved. Germline CDR1 GTSNPN, CDR2 SVGIG (reference sequence). V gave up 6 bases and J gave up 4 bases, with 10 bases separating them. The CDR3 contains 12 residues. This CDR3 is CACPLLGNTIYF. CDR3 sequence (DNA): TGTGCCTGTCCCCTGCTAGGAAACACCATATATTTT. The full variable domain, in which reference TRBV30 and TRBJ1-3 provide the parts outside the CDR3, is SQTIHQWPATLVQPVGSPLSLECTVEGTSNPNLYWYRQAAGRGLQLLFYSVGIGQISSEVPQNLSASRPQDRQFILSSKKLLLSDSGFYLCACPLLGNTIYFGEGSWLTVV.

This clonotype was seen more than once but under ten times. The chain joins TRBV5-5 to TRBJ1-5, with D perhaps matching TRBD1 (5 bases). The CDR3 runs to 17 residues. Germline CDR1 and CDR2: SGHKS and YYEKEE (reference sequence). Trimming took off 4 bases at V and 0 bases at J, with 17 bases between the two ends. In DNA, the CDR3 is TGTGCCAGCAGCGGGGGAACAGGTAGTTATAGCAATCAGCCCCAGCATTTT. This sequence encodes CASSGGTGSYSNQPQHF.

Only a few counts were recorded for this clonotype. This chain connects TRBV11-3 to TRBJ1-2; 7 nucleotides line up with TRBD1. V shed 5 bases and J 0 bases; nucleotides not matched to a gene: 6. The germline V gene encodes CDR1 SGHNT and CDR2 YENEEA. The CDR3 sequence is 15 residues long. The CDR3 DNA reads TGTGCCAGCAGCCGAGGGGGGACAGCTAACTATGGCTACACCTTC. It specifies CASSRGGTANYGYTF.

The J gene is TRBJ2-7, the V gene TRBV18, with TRBD1 as a possible D gene (5 bases). Germline V gene lookup returns CDR1 KGHSH and CDR2 LQKENI. CDR3 length: 15 residues. The germline V and J ends were trimmed by 2 bases and 1 base, with 12 bases remaining between them. For the CDR3, the DNA is TGTGCCAGCTCACCAGCAGCAGGGCAATCCTACGAGCAGTACTTC. Residues: CASSPAAGQSYEQYF.

This clonotype is classed as medium-sized. J is TRBJ2-7 and V is TRBV12-3 or TRBV12-4; the D is unclear. V dropped 0 bases and J dropped 2 bases, with 8 bases sitting between them. This CDR3 is 14 amino acids long. The CDR3: CASSLALAAYEQYF. The CDR3 DNA sequence: TGTGCCAGCAGTTTAGCGTTGGCAGCCTACGAGCAGTACTTC.